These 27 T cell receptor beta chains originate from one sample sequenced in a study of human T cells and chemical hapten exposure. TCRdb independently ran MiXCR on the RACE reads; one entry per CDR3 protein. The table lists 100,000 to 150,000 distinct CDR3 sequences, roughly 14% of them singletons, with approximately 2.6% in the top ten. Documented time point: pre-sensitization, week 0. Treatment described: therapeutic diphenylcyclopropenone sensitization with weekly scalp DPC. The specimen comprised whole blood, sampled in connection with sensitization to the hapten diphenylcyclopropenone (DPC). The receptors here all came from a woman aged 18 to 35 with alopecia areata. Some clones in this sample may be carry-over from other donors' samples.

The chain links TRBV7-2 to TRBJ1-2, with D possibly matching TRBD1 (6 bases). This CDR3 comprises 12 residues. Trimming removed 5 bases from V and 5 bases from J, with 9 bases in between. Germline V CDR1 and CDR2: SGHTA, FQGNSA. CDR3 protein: CASSPGEYGYTF. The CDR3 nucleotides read TGTGCCAGCAGCCCAGGGGAGTATGGCTACACCTTC.

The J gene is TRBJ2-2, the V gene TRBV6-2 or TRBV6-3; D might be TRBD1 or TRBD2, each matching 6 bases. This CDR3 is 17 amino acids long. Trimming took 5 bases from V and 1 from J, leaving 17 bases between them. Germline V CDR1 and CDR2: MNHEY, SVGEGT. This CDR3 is CASSPHTGRKNTGELFF. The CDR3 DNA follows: TGTGCCAGCAGTCCCCACACAGGGAGGAAGAACACCGGGGAGCTGTTTTTT.

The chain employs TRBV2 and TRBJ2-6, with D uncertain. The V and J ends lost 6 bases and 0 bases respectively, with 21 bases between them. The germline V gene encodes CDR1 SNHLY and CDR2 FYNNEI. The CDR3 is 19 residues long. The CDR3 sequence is CASSAPLSGGNSGANVLTF. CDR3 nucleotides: TGTGCCAGCAGCGCGCCCCTCAGTGGCGGAAACTCTGGGGCCAACGTCCTGACTTTC.

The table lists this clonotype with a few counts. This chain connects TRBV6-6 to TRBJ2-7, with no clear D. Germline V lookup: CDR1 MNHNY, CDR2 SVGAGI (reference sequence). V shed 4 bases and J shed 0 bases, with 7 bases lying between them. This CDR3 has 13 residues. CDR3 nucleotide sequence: TGTGCCAGCAGTTCCAATTACTCCTACGAGCAGTACTTC. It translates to CASSSNYSYEQYF.

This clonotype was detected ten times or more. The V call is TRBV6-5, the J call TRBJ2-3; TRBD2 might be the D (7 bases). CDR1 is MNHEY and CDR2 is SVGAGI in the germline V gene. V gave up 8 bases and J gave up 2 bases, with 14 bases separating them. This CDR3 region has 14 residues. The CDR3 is CASGRGGNTDTQYF. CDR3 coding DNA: TGTGCCAGCGGAAGGGGGGGAAACACAGATACGCAGTATTTT.

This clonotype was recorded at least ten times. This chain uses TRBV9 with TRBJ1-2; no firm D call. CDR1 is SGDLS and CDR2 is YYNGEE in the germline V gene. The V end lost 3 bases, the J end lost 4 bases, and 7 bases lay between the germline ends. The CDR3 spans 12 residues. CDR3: CASSAGFYGYTF. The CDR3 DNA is TGTGCCAGCAGCGCTGGTTTCTATGGCTACACCTTC.

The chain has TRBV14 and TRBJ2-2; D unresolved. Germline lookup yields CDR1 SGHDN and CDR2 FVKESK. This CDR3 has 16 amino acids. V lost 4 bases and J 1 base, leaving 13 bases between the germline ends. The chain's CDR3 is CASSPPGRRNTGELFF. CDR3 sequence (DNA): TGTGCCAGCAGCCCCCCAGGCAGAAGGAACACCGGGGAGCTGTTTTTT.

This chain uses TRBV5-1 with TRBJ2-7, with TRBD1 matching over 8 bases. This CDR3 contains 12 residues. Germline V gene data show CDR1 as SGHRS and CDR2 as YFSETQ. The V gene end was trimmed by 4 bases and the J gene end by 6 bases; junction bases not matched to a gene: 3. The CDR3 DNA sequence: TGCGCCAGCAGCCAACAGGGGGGCGAGCAGTACTTC. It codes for CASSQQGGEQYF.

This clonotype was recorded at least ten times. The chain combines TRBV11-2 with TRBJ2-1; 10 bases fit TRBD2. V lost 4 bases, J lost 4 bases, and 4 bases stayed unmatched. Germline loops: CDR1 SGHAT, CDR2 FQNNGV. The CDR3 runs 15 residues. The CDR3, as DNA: TGTGCCAGCAGCTCGACTAGCGGGCAGTACAATGAGCAGTTCTTC. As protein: CASSSTSGQYNEQFF.

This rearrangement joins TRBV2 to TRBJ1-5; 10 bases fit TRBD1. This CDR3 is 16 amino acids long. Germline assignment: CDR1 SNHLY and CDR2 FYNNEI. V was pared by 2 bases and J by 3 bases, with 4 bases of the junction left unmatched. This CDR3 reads CASSEQGTGVNQPQHF. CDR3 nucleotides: TGTGCCAGCAGTGAACAAGGGACAGGGGTCAATCAGCCCCAGCATTTT.

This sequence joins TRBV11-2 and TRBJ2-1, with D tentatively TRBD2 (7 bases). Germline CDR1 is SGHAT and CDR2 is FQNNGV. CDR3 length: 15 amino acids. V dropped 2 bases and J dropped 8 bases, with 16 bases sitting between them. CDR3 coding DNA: TGTGCCAGCAGCTTACGCCCGGGGGGCTGGGATGAGCAGTTCTTC. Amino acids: CASSLRPGGWDEQFF.

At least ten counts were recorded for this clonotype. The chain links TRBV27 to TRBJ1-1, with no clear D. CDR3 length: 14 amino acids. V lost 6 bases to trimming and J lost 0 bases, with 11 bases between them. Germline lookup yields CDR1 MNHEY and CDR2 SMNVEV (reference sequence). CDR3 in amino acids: CASRPQPMNTEAFF. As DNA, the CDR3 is TGTGCCAGCAGACCACAGCCGATGAACACTGAAGCTTTCTTT.

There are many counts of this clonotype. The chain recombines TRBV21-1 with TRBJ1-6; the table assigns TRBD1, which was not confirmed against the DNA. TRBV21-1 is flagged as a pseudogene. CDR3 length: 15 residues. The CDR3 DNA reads TGTGCCAGCAGCAAAGTACGAGGGGGCGGTTCACCCCTCCACTTT. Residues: CASSKVRGGGSPLHF.

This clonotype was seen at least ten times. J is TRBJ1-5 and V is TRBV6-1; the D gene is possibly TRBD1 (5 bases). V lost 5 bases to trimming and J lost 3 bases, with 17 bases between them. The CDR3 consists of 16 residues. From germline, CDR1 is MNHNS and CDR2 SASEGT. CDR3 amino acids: CASSLTGRQINQPQHF. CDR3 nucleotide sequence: TGTGCCAGCAGTCTCACGGGACGACAGATCAATCAGCCCCAGCATTTT.

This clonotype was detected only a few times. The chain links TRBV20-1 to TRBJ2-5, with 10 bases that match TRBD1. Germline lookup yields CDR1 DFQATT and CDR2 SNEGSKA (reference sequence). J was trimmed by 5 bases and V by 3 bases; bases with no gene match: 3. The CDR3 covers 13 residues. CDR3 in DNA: TGCAGTGCTAGGACAGGGGGCTCGGAGACCCAGTACTTC. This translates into CSARTGGSETQYF.

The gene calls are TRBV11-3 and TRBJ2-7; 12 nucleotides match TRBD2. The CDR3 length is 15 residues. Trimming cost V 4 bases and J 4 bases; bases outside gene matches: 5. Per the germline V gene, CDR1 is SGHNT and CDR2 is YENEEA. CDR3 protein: CASSSGLAGSYEQYF. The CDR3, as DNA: TGTGCCAGCAGCTCCGGACTAGCGGGGAGTTACGAGCAGTACTTC.

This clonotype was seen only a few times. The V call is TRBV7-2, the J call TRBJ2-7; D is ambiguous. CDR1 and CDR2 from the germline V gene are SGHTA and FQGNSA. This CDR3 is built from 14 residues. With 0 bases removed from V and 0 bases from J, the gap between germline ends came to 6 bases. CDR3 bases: TGTGCCAGCAGCTTAGCCCCCGCCTCCTACGAGCAGTACTTC. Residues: CASSLAPASYEQYF.

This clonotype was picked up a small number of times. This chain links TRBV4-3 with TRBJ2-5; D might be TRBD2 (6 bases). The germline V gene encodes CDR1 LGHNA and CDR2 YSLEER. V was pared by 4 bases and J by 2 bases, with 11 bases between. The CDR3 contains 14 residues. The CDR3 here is CASSLGTFQETQYF. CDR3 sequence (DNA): TGCGCCAGCAGCCTAGGGACTTTTCAAGAGACCCAGTACTTC.

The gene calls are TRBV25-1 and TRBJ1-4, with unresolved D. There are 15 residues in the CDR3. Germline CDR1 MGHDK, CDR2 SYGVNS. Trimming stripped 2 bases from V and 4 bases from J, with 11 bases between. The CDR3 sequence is CASSEVGGFNEKLFF. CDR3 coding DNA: TGTGCCAGCAGTGAAGTAGGTGGCTTTAATGAAAAACTGTTTTTT.

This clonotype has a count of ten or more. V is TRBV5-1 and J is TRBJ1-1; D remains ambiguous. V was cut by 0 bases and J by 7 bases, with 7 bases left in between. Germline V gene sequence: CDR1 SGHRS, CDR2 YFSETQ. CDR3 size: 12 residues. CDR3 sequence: CASSLARGEAFF. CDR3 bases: TGCGCCAGCAGCTTGGCCCGCGGTGAAGCTTTCTTT.

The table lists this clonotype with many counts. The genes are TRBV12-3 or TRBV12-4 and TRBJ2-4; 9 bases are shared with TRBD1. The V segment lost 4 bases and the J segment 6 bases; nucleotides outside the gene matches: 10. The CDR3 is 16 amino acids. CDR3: CASSSPLGTGPNIQYF. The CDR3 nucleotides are TGTGCCAGCAGTTCCCCACTCGGGACAGGGCCAAACATTCAGTACTTC.

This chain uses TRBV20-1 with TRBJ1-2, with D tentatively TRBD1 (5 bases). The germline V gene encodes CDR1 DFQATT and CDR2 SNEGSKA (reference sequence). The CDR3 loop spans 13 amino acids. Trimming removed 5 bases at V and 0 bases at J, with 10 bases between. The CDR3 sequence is CSARDAANYGYTF. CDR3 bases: TGCAGTGCTCGGGACGCAGCTAACTATGGCTACACCTTC.

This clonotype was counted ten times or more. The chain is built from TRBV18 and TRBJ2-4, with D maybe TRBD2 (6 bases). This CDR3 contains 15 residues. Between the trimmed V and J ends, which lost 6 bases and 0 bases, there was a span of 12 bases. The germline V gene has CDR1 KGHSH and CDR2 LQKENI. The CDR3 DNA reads TGTGCCAGCTCGGCGGGACTGGAAGCCAAAAACATTCAGTACTTC. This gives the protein CASSAGLEAKNIQYF.

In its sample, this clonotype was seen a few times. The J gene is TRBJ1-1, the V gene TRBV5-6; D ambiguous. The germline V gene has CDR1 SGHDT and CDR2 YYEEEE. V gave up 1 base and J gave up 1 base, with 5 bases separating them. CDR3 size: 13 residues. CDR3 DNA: TGTGCCAGCAGCTTGAAACAGAACACTGAAGCTTTCTTT. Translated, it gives CASSLKQNTEAFF.

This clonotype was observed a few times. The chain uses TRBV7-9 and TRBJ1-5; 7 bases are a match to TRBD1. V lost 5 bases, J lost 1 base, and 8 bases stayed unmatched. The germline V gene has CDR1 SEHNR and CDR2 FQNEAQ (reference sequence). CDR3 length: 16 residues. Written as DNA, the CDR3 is TGTGCCAGCAGCACAGGGGCCGGGGGAAGCAATCAGCCCCAGCATTTT. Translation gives CASSTGAGGSNQPQHF.

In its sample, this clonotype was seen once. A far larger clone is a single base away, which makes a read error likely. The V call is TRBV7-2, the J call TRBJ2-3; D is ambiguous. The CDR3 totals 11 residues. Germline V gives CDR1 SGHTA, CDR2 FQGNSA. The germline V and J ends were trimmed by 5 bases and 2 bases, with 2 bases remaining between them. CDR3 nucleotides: TGTGCCAGCAGCGCCACAGATACGCAGTATTTT. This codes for CASSATDTQYF.

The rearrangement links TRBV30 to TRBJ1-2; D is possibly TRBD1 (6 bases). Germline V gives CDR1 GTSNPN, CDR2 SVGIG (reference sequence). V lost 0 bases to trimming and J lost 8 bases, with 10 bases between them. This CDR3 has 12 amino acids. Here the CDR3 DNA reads TGTGCCTGGAGTGTAAACAGGGAGGGCTACACCTTC. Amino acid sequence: CAWSVNREGYTF.